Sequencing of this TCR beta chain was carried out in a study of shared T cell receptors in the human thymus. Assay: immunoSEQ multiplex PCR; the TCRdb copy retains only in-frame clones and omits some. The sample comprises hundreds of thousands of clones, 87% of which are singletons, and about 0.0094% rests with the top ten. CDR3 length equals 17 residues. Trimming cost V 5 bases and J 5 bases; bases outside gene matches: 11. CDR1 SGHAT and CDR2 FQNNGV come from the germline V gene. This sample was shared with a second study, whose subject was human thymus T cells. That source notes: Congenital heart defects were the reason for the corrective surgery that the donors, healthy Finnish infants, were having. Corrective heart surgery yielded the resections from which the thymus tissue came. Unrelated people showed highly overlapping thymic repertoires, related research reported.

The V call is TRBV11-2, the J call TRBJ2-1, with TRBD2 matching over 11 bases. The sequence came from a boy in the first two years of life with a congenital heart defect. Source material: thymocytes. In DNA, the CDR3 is TGTGCCAGCAGCCATAGCGGCTGTAGCGGGGGGGACAATGAGCAGTTCTTC. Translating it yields CASSHSGCSGGDNEQFF.